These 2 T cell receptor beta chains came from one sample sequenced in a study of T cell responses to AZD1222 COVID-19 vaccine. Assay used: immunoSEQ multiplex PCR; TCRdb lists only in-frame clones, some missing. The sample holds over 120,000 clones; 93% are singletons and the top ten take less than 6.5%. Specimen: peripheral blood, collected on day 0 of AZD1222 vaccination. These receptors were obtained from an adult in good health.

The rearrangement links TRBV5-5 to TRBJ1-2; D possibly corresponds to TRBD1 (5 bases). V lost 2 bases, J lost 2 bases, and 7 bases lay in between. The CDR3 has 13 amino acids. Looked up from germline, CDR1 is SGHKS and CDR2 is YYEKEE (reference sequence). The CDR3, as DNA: TGTGCCAGCAGCTTTGGGGGGAACTATGGCTACACCTTC. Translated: CASSFGGNYGYTF.

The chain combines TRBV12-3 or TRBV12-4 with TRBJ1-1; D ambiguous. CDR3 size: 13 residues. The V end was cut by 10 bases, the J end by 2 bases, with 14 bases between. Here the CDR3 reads CAIGYTVNTEAFF. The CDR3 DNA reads TGTGCCATCGGGTACACCGTAAACACTGAAGCTTTCTTT.